This TCR beta chain was captured in a study of blood T cell repertoires in COVID-19. Sequencing used immunoSEQ multiplex PCR; TCRdb keeps in-frame clones, though not all of them. The data contain a few hundred thousand clones, 85% of them singletons. Germline lookup yields CDR1 SGDLS and CDR2 YYNGEE. The CDR3 extends over 17 amino acids. The V end lost 0 bases, the J end lost 2 bases, and 15 bases lay between the germline ends. Sequencing used PBMCs or T cells enriched from blood (not recorded which). The receptor's source is a man aged 40-55 years who had recovered from COVID-19. V usage is TRBV9 and J usage is TRBJ1-5; a possible D gene is TRBD1 (5 bases). In DNA form, the CDR3 reads TGTGCCAGCAGCGTAGCTACGGGAGGGGAGGGCAATCAGCCCCAGCATTTT. It is translated as CASSVATGGEGNQPQHF.